These 13 T cell receptor beta chains were sequenced from one sample in a study of control samples from healthy donors and cancer patients. Libraries were prepared by immunoSEQ multiplex PCR; TCRdb keeps only in-frame clonotypes and omits some of them. The sample records 170,000 or so clones, 91% being singletons. The sequenced sample consisted of blood. These receptors were collected from a woman aged 40 to 49 in good health.

This clone was seen a few times. The chain joins TRBV18 to TRBJ1-3; D call uncertain. Trimming cost V 6 bases and J 4 bases, with 7 bases left between them. Germline CDR1 KGHSH, CDR2 LQKENI. The CDR3 runs 12 residues. The CDR3 nucleotides read TGTGCCAGCTCTCAACACGGAAACACCATATATTTT. As protein: CASSQHGNTIYF.

CDR3 nucleotides: TGTGCCACCCGGAGCCAAGAGACCCAGTACTTC. As protein: CATRSQETQYF. The chain is built from TRBV2 and TRBJ2-5, with D unclear. Trimming pared 10 bases from V and 1 base from J, leaving 7 bases between. There are 11 residues in the CDR3. Germline V gene lookup returns CDR1 SNHLY and CDR2 FYNNEI.

The V gene is TRBV2, the J gene TRBJ1-4; weak D call: TRBD1 (5 bases). This CDR3 has 15 residues. Germline-derived CDR1 and CDR2 are SNHLY and FYNNEI. Trimming removed 7 bases from V and 7 bases from J, with 19 bases in between. The chain's CDR3 is CASTSGDLRGEKLFF. CDR3 nucleotide sequence: TGTGCCAGCACTTCCGGTGATCTAAGGGGTGAAAAACTGTTTTTT.

The chain is built from TRBV11-3 and TRBJ2-2; tentatively, D is TRBD1 (6 bases). The ends were cut back, 4 bases at V and 6 bases at J, with 9 bases in the middle. This CDR3 contains 13 residues. Germline assignment: CDR1 SGHNT and CDR2 YENEEA. In DNA, the CDR3 is TGTGCCAGCAGCTACAGGGACCCCGGGGAGCTGTTTTTT. It specifies CASSYRDPGELFF.

The V call is TRBV7-2, the J call TRBJ1-1; TRBD1 is a possible D gene (5 bases). CDR1 and CDR2 from the germline V gene are SGHTA and FQGNSA. V lost 4 bases to trimming and J lost 8 bases, with 14 bases between them. The CDR3 spans 13 residues. CDR3 amino acids: CASSWGRDREAFF. CDR3 bases: TGTGCCAGCAGCTGGGGCAGGGATCGGGAAGCTTTCTTT.

The chain links TRBV21-1 to TRBJ1-1. TRBV21-1 is designated a pseudogene. The CDR3 consists of 18 residues. This CDR3 is CASSGLAVDRRENTEAFF. The CDR3 DNA follows: TGTGCCAGCAGCGGCCTAGCGGTCGATAGACGGGAGAACACTGAAGCTTTCTTT.

The V and J genes are TRBV6-5 and TRBJ2-7; no firm D call. Germline assignment: CDR1 MNHEY and CDR2 SVGAGI. Trimming left V 9 bases short and J 3 bases short, with 15 bases between. The CDR3 has 13 amino acids. The CDR3: CASMGHPRYEQYF. The CDR3 nucleotides are TGTGCCAGTATGGGCCACCCCCGCTACGAGCAGTACTTC.

The chain couples TRBV5-6 to TRBJ2-1; TRBD2 matches 14 bases. With 4 bases clipped from V and 8 bases from J, the junction kept 11 bases outside the gene matches. The CDR3 extends over 17 amino acids. Germline values: CDR1 SGHDT, CDR2 YYEEEE. CDR3 region: CASSLGLAGGLSDEQFF. For the CDR3, the DNA is TGTGCCAGCAGCCTCGGACTAGCGGGGGGACTGTCGGATGAGCAGTTCTTC.

V usage is TRBV7-8 and J usage is TRBJ1-2; tentatively, D is TRBD1 (5 bases). Trimming left V 1 base short and J 4 bases short, with 19 bases between. CDR3 length equals 17 residues. CDR1 SGHVS and CDR2 FQNEAQ come from the germline V gene. The CDR3 region has the DNA TGTGCCAGCAGCTTAGGCCGGGACGCTACAACGGGCTATGGCTACACCTTC. Amino acid sequence: CASSLGRDATTGYGYTF.

DNA for the CDR3: TGTGCCAGCAGTTACATCGAGCCCACCGCTAATGAAAAACTGTTTTTT. Translating it yields CASSYIEPTANEKLFF. V gene TRBV6-5 combines with J gene TRBJ1-4, with no clear D. This CDR3 has 16 residues. Trimming pared 2 bases from V and 3 bases from J, leaving 13 bases between. Germline V gives CDR1 MNHEY, CDR2 SVGAGI.

The genes are TRBV3-1 (or the pseudogene TRBV3-2) and TRBJ1-2; no clear D gene. Germline CDR1 reads LGHDT; CDR2 reads YNNKEL (reference sequence). V was cut by 0 bases and J by 5 bases, with 4 bases left in between. The CDR3 spans 12 residues. The CDR3 region has the DNA TGTGCCAGCAGCCAAGACGGGTATGGCTACACCTTC. It codes for CASSQDGYGYTF.

V gene TRBV10-3 combines with J gene TRBJ1-1; D is ambiguous. Trimming left V 3 bases short and J 4 bases short, with 6 bases between. The length of the CDR3 is 12 residues. Germline V CDR1 and CDR2: ENHRY, SYGVKD. In DNA form, the CDR3 reads TGTGCCATCAGTGACAGGCTCACTGAAGCTTTCTTT. This translates into CAISDRLTEAFF.

The rearrangement links TRBV6-5 to TRBJ2-7; D is unclear. The germline gives CDR1 MNHEY, CDR2 SVGAGI. With 0 bases removed from V and 6 bases from J, the gap between germline ends came to 15 bases. There are 15 residues in the CDR3. The CDR3 sequence: CASSYSTLGPTEQYF. DNA of the CDR3: TGTGCCAGCAGTTACTCCACATTAGGGCCAACCGAGCAGTACTTC.